The clone carrying this TCR beta chain has a handful of counts. This sample was taken from a study of patients and donors after allogeneic stem cell transplantation. Looked up from germline, CDR1 is MGHRA and CDR2 is YSYEKL. Trimming stripped 0 bases from V and 8 bases from J, with 13 bases between. The CDR3 loop spans 14 amino acids. TCRdb re-analysed the RT-PCR reads in MiXCR, keeping a single row per CDR3 protein. The sample holds more than 850,000 distinct CDR3 sequences; roughly 18% are singletons and the top ten take around 6%. The source material was blood, either unsorted or a sorted T cell fraction (not recorded which). This rearrangement joins TRBV4-1 to TRBJ1-2, with D perhaps matching TRBD1 (5 bases). The receptor was derived from a human donor who was either an allogeneic HSCT recipient or a stem cell or donor lymphocyte infusion donor (not recorded which). It is not recorded whose cells these are; they may come from a transplant donor. The CDR3, as DNA: TGCGCCAGCAGCCAAGATATCGCAGGGCAAGGCTACACCTTC. Protein product: CASSQDIAGQGYTF.